Shown below are 22 T cell receptor beta chains from a single sample sequenced in a study of T cells in Graves' hyperthyroidism and ophthalmopathy. Amplified TCR beta CDR3 regions derived from RNA transcripts. In the first-round RT-PCR of the TCR CDR3, the HTBI primer set was used. TCRdb processed the multiplex PCR reads anew with MiXCR; each CDR3 protein has one entry. This table holds 300,000 to 350,000 distinct CDR3 sequences, roughly 15% found once. The sequencing sample was made of blood. These TCRs come from a man aged 30 to 45 with Graves' hyperthyroidism.

This clonotype was counted many times. The chain recombines TRBV20-1 with TRBJ2-7, with a tentative D call TRBD1 (6 bases). CDR3 length: 16 amino acids. Trimming took off 2 bases at V and 1 base at J, with 18 bases between the two ends. CDR1 DFQATT and CDR2 SNEGSKA come from the germline V gene (reference sequence). In DNA, the CDR3 is TGCAGTGCTAGATACATAGGGCAGGGGCCTTCCTACGAGCAGTACTTC. Translation gives CSARYIGQGPSYEQYF.

This clonotype has a count of ten or more. The genes are TRBV12-3 or TRBV12-4 and TRBJ1-1; the D is unclear. This CDR3 is built from 19 residues. V lost 3 bases and J lost 4, with 27 bases in between. The CDR3 loop reads CASSLRKNWKEHVVTEAFF. CDR3 nucleotides: TGTGCCAGCAGTTTGCGGAAAAACTGGAAGGAACACGTGGTCACTGAAGCTTTCTTT.

This clonotype was counted many times. The chain carries TRBV30 and TRBJ1-3; D gene uncertain. CDR1 and CDR2 (germline): GTSNPN, SVGIG (reference sequence). The CDR3 loop spans 12 amino acids. The V and J ends lost 0 bases and 4 bases respectively, with 4 bases between them. CDR3: CAWSVRGNTIYF. CDR3 nucleotides: TGTGCCTGGAGTGTACGGGGAAACACCATATATTTT. Based on the CDR3 plus reference TRBV30 and TRBJ1-3, the full variable domain is SQTIHQWPATLVQPVGSPLSLECTVEGTSNPNLYWYRQAAGRGLQLLFYSVGIGQISSEVPQNLSASRPQDRQFILSSKKLLLSDSGFYLCAWSVRGNTIYFGEGSWLTVV.

In this sample, this clonotype turned up many times. The V and J genes are TRBV28 and TRBJ1-1; D is unclear. Germline lookup yields CDR1 MDHEN and CDR2 SYDVKM. The CDR3 extends over 14 amino acids. Between the trimmed V and J ends, which lost 7 bases and 0 bases, there was a span of 12 bases. This chain's CDR3 is CASKGWAVNTEAFF. In DNA form, the CDR3 reads TGTGCCAGCAAGGGATGGGCGGTGAACACTGAAGCTTTCTTT.

This clonotype has at least ten counts. The rearrangement links TRBV20-1 to TRBJ1-1; no clear D. The germline CDR1 and CDR2 sequences are DFQATT and SNEGSKA (reference sequence). This CDR3 spans 14 amino acids. V was clipped by 5 bases and J by 4 bases, with 17 bases between them. This CDR3 is CSAQRNGKSTEAFF. CDR3 DNA: TGCAGTGCTCAACGGAACGGTAAGAGCACTGAAGCTTTCTTT.

This clonotype was observed at least ten times. V and J are TRBV15 and TRBJ2-1; D unresolved. Germline CDR1 is LNHNV and CDR2 is YYDKDF (reference sequence). The CDR3 loop spans 14 amino acids. The V and J ends lost 5 bases and 10 bases respectively, with 18 bases between them. The CDR3 coding sequence is TGTGCCACCAGCCGTGGGAAAAACACCCCGGAGCAGTTCTTC. This gives the protein CATSRGKNTPEQFF. Combining the CDR3 with reference TRBV15 and TRBJ2-1 gives the whole variable domain DAMVIQNPRYQVTQFGKPVTLSCSQTLNHNVMYWYQQKSSQAPKLLFHYYDKDFNNEADTPDNFQSRRPNTSFCFLDIRSPGLGDTAMYLCATSRGKNTPEQFFGPGTRLTVL.

Points on this clonotype: Possible read error: a much larger clone is one base away. The chain combines TRBV6-5 with TRBJ1-2; D gene unclear. The V and J ends lost 8 bases and 7 bases respectively, with 20 bases between them. This CDR3 is 14 amino acids long. Germline assignment: CDR1 MNHEY and CDR2 SVGAGI. CDR3 coding DNA: TGTGCCAGCCGTTCCGAACACCCTAGCGGTGGCTACACCTTC. Protein product: CASRSEHPSGGYTF.

This clonotype showed up just a few times. The rearrangement joins TRBV25-1 to TRBJ2-2; D call uncertain. Trimming shortened V by 4 bases and J by 0 bases, and 9 bases separated the two germline ends. Germline V gene sequence: CDR1 MGHDK, CDR2 SYGVNS. There are 15 residues in the CDR3. In DNA, the CDR3 is TGTGCCAGCAGTGTAACCGGGTCGAACACCGGGGAGCTGTTTTTT. It encodes CASSVTGSNTGELFF.

The chain joins TRBV10-3 to TRBJ2-3; TRBD2 is a possible D gene (6 bases). V was cut by 2 bases and J by 4 bases, with 19 bases left in between. Germline CDR1 reads ENHRY; CDR2 reads SYGVKD. This CDR3 spans 17 amino acids. CDR3 amino acids: CAISEPGLAGKADTQYF. CDR3 nucleotide sequence: TGTGCCATCAGTGAGCCAGGTTTGGCGGGAAAGGCAGATACGCAGTATTTT.

This clonotype was seen at least ten times. This chain links TRBV7-6 with TRBJ2-3; D is possibly TRBD2 (6 bases). CDR1 and CDR2 from the germline V gene are SGHVS and FNYEAQ. This CDR3 comprises 14 residues. Trimming shortened V by 5 bases and J by 5 bases, and 14 bases separated the two germline ends. CDR3 in amino acids: CASSPQAGRDTQYF. CDR3 sequence (DNA): TGTGCCAGCAGCCCCCAAGCGGGCCGAGATACGCAGTATTTT.

This clonotype was observed a few times. The chain uses TRBV28 and TRBJ2-5; a possible D gene is TRBD2 (6 bases). Trimming removed 2 bases from V and 4 bases from J, with 20 bases in between. The CDR3 is 17 amino acids. Germline loops: CDR1 MDHEN, CDR2 SYDVKM. The CDR3 nucleotides are TGTGCCAGCAGTTTAATGGCGGGGAAGGGGAGATTAGAGACCCAGTACTTC. It encodes CASSLMAGKGRLETQYF.

With respect to this clonotype: This may be a read error: a much more frequent sequence differs by one nucleotide. The rearrangement uses TRBV5-6 and TRBJ2-1; 7 positions match TRBD2. Germline V gene data show CDR1 as SGHDT and CDR2 as YYEEEE. There are 14 residues in the CDR3. V lost 2 bases, J lost 6 bases, and 5 bases stayed unmatched. In DNA, the CDR3 is TGTGCCAGCAGCTTCTCTGGCGGGAGCAATGAGCAGTTCTTC. Translation: CASSFSGGSNEQFF.

This clonotype has only a few counts. The chain uses TRBV7-9 and TRBJ1-1; D might be TRBD1 (5 bases). This CDR3 comprises 17 residues. V dropped 4 bases and J dropped 5 bases, with 23 bases sitting between them. CDR1 and CDR2 from the germline V gene are SEHNR and FQNEAQ (reference sequence). For the CDR3, the DNA is TGTGCCAGCAGCTCAGCACGTAAGGGACCAAGGAGGACTGAAGCTTTCTTT. This translates into CASSSARKGPRRTEAFF.

This clonotype was seen at least ten times. This chain joins TRBV30 and TRBJ2-2, with TRBD2 matching over 9 bases. The J segment lost 7 bases and the V segment lost 7 bases, leaving 10 bases of the junction unmatched. CDR1 and CDR2 from the germline V gene are GTSNPN and SVGIG (reference sequence). The CDR3 spans 14 residues. This CDR3 reads CASSGGRANGELFF. In nucleotides, the CDR3 is TGTGCCTCCTCTGGCGGGAGGGCCAACGGGGAGCTGTTTTTT.

This clonotype was picked up many times. The J gene is TRBJ2-5, the V gene TRBV6-1; 12 nucleotides agree with TRBD1. J was trimmed by 4 bases and V by 9 bases; bases with no gene match: 12. The CDR3 spans 16 residues. Germline-derived CDR1 and CDR2 are MNHNS and SASEGT. For the CDR3, the DNA is TGTGCCAGTGGACTTGCCGGGACAGGGGGCTTAGAGACCCAGTACTTC. This sequence encodes CASGLAGTGGLETQYF.

This clonotype was observed many times. The rearrangement links TRBV24-1 to TRBJ2-7; D perhaps matches TRBD1 (5 bases). The CDR3 sequence is 13 residues long. V gave up 9 bases and J gave up 6 bases, with 17 bases separating them. The germline gives CDR1 KGHDR, CDR2 SFDVKD. The CDR3 region is CATQGLVLGEQYF. The CDR3 DNA reads TGTGCCACCCAGGGTTTGGTATTAGGCGAGCAGTACTTC.

There are a few counts of this clonotype. The chain is built from TRBV9 and TRBJ2-3; maybe TRBD1 (5 bases). The CDR3 is 13 residues long. Between the trimmed V and J ends, which lost 2 bases and 6 bases, there was a span of 10 bases. Germline V gives CDR1 SGDLS, CDR2 YYNGEE. The CDR3, as DNA: TGTGCCAGCAGCGTCAGGGTCGGCGATACGCAGTATTTT. This sequence encodes CASSVRVGDTQYF. Full variable domain (rest looked up from reference TRBV9 and TRBJ2-3): DSGVTQTPKHLITATGQRVTLRCSPRSGDLSVYWYQQSLDQGLQFLIQYYNGEERAKGNILERFSAQQFPDLHSELNLSSLELGDSALYFCASSVRVGDTQYFGPGTRLTVL.

This clonotype showed up just once. One end of the junction fails to match germline, which may point to a read error. The chain is built from TRBV5-1 and TRBJ2-3; D is perhaps TRBD2 (5 bases). The germline gives CDR1 SGHRS, CDR2 YFSETQ. The CDR3 runs to 12 residues. The CDR3 bases are TGTGCCAGCAGCGGAATAATAGATACGCAGTATTTT. Translated: CASSGIIDTQYF.

This clonotype was counted between two and nine times. The chain joins TRBV7-3 to TRBJ2-2; D gene unclear. V lost 5 bases, J lost 4 bases, and 11 bases lay in between. The length of the CDR3 is 14 residues. Germline V gene data show CDR1 as SGHTA and CDR2 as FQGTGA. The CDR3 reads CASSAGVFTGELFF. CDR3 DNA sequence: TGTGCCAGCAGCGCCGGAGTCTTCACCGGGGAGCTGTTTTTT.

This clonotype was found many times. This chain's CDR3 is CASSYLSGTDTQYF. The CDR3 DNA is TGTGCCAGCAGTTACTTATCCGGCACAGATACGCAGTATTTT. The genes are TRBV12-3 or TRBV12-4 and TRBJ2-3; no reliable D call. The CDR3 has 14 amino acids. The V gene lost 4 bases and the J gene lost 1 base, with 9 bases spanning the gap.

Ten or more counts support this clonotype. V and J are TRBV28 and TRBJ2-7; D may be TRBD2 (5 bases). The CDR3 runs to 12 residues. Germline CDR1 is MDHEN and CDR2 is SYDVKM. The V end was cut by 3 bases, the J end by 3 bases, with 6 bases between. CDR3 sequence: CASSFEGYEQYF. CDR3 nucleotides: TGTGCCAGCAGTTTCGAGGGCTACGAGCAGTACTTC. The full variable domain, rest sourced from reference TRBV28 and TRBJ2-7, is DVKVTQSSRYLVKRTGEKVFLECVQDMDHENMFWYRQDPGLGLRLIYFSYDVKMKEKGDIPEGYSVSREKKERFSLILESASTNQTSMYLCASSFEGYEQYFGPGTRLTVT.

This clonotype appeared a single time. This may be a read error: a much more frequent sequence differs by one nucleotide. The chain carries TRBV20-1 and TRBJ2-7; D may be TRBD1 (6 bases). From germline, CDR1 is DFQATT and CDR2 SNEGSKA (reference sequence). This CDR3 is 15 amino acids long. This CDR3 reads CSARDPNRATYEHYF. The CDR3 region has the DNA TGCAGTGCTAGAGATCCCAACAGGGCAACCTACGAGCATTACTTC.